This TCR beta chain emerged from a study of cytomegalovirus exposure and HLA in healthy donors. The germline gives CDR1 MNHNS, CDR2 SASEGT. This CDR3 has 17 amino acids. Deletions cut 2 bases from V and 4 bases from J, with 17 bases between. Use of 60 Vbeta and 13 Jbeta primers characterized the PCR. Assay: immunoSEQ multiplex PCR; the TCRdb copy retains only in-frame clones and omits some. The table includes almost 95,000 clones, roughly 71% detected once. The origin of this receptor is a man aged 45-65 years in good health and CMV-seronegative. The chain recombines TRBV6-1 with TRBJ1-4, with D possibly matching TRBD1 (6 bases). The sequenced sample was PBMCs. The chain's CDR3 is CASSEKGHPNYNEKLFF. CDR3 bases: TGTGCCAGCAGTGAAAAGGGACACCCAAACTATAATGAAAAACTGTTTTTT.